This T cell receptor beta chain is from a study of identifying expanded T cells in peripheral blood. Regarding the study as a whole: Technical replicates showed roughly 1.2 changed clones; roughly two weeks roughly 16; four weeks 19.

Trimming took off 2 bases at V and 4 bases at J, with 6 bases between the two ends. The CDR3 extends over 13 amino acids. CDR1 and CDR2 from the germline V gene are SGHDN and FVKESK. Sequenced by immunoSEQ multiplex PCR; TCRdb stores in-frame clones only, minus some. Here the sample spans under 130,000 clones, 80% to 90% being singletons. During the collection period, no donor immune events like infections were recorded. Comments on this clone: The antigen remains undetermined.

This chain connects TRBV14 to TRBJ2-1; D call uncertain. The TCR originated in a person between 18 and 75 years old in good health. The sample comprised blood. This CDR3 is CASSQQVYNEQFF. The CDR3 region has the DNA TGTGCCAGCAGCCAACAGGTTTACAATGAGCAGTTCTTC.